This TCR beta chain appears in the sequencing data of a study of blood T cell repertoires in COVID-19. In the study overall: PBMCs, B-cell-depleted T cells, or T cells provided the cDNA or gDNA that made up the material.

Recovery meant two consecutive negative NP/OP PCR tests, professional clearance, or resolved symptoms. Sequencing used immunoSEQ multiplex PCR; TCRdb keeps in-frame clones, though not all of them. The sample has about half a million clones, 88% seen once. Sequenced material: PBMCs or T cells enriched from blood (not recorded which). The TCR sequence derives from an older woman who had recovered from COVID-19.

Written as DNA, the CDR3 is TGTGCCAGCAGCATCTTATTATCGGTTGTAGGAAACACCATATATTTT. This gives the protein CASSILLSVVGNTIYF. The chain uses TRBV21-1 and TRBJ1-3. TRBV21-1 is a documented pseudogene. This CDR3 has 16 amino acids.